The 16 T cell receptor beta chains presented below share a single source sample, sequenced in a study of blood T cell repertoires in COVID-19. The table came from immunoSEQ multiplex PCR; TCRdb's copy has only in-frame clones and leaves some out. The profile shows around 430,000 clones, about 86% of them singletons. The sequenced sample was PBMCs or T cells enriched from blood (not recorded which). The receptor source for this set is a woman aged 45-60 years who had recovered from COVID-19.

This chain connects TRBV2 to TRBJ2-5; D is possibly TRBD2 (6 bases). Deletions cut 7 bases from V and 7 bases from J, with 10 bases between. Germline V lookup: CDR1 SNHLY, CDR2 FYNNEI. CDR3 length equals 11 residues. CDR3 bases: TGTGCCAGCAAGGAGGGATGGACCCAGTACTTC. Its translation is CASKEGWTQYF.

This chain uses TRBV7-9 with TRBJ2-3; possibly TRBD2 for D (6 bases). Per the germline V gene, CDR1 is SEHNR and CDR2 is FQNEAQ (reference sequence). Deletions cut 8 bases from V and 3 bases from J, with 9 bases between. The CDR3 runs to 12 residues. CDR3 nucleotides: TGTGCCAGCCGCCGGGGGACAGATACGCAGTATTTT. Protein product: CASRRGTDTQYF.

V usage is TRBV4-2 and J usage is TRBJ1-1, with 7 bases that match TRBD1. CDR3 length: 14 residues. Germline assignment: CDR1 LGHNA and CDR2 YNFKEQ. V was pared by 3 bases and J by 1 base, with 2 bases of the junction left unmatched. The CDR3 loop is CASSQGQSNTEAFF. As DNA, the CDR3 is TGTGCCAGCAGCCAGGGACAGTCGAACACTGAAGCTTTCTTT.

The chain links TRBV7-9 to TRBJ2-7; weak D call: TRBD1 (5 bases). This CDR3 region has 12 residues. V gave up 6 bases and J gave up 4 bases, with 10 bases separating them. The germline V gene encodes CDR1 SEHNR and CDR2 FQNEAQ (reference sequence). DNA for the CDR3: TGTGCCAGCAGTTACCAGGGTTACGAGCAGTACTTC. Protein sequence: CASSYQGYEQYF.

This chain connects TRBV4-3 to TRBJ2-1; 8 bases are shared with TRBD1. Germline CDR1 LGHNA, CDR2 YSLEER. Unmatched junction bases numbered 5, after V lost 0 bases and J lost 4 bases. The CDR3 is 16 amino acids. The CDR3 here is CASSQDKQGVYNEQFF. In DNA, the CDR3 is TGCGCCAGCAGCCAAGATAAACAGGGGGTGTACAATGAGCAGTTCTTC.

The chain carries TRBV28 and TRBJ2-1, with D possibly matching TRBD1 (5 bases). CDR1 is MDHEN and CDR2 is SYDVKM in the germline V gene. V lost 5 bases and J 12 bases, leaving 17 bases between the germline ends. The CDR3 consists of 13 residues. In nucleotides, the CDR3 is TGTGCCAGCAGTACCGGACCTAGGACAAGGCAGTTCTTC. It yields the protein CASSTGPRTRQFF.

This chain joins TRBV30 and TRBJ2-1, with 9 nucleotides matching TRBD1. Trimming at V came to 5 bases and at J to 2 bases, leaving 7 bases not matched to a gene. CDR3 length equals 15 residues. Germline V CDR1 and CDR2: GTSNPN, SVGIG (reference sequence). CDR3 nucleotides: TGTGCCTGGGCCCATGGGGACAGGGCCTACAATGAGCAGTTCTTC. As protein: CAWAHGDRAYNEQFF.

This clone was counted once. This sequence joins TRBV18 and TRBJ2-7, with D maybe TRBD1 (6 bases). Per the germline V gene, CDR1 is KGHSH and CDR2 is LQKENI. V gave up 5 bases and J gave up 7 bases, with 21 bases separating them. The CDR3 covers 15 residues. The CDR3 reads CASSSRTEHLGEQYF. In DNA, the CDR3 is TGTGCCAGCTCATCACGGACAGAGCACCTTGGGGAGCAGTACTTC.

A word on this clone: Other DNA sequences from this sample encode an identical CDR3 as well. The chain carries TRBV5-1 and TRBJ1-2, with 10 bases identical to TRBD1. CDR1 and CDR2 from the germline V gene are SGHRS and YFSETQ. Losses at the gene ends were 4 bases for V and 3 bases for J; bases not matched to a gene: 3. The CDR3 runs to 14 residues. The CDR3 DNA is TGCGCCAGCAGCCGGGGGACAGGGGACTATGGCTACACCTTC. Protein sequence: CASSRGTGDYGYTF.

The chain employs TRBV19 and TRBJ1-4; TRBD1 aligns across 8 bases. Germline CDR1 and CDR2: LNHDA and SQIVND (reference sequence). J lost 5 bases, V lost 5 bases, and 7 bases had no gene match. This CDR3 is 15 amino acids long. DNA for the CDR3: TGTGCCAGTAGTCCCTGGGACAGGTCAAATGAAAAACTGTTTTTT. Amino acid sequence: CASSPWDRSNEKLFF.

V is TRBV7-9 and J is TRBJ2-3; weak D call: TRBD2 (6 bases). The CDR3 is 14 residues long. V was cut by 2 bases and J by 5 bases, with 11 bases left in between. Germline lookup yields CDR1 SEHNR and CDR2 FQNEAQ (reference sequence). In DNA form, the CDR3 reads TGTGCCAGCAGCTTATGGGAGGTAGTAGATACGCAGTATTTT. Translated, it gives CASSLWEVVDTQYF.

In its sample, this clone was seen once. The DNA of the CDR3 is TGCGCCAGCAGCGACGCCCAGGGACAGCTCACTGAAGCTTTCTTT. Translated: CASSDAQGQLTEAFF. The chain recombines TRBV5-1 with TRBJ1-1; 7 bases agree with TRBD1. CDR1 and CDR2 (germline): SGHRS, YFSETQ. The CDR3 is 15 amino acids. V was clipped by 4 bases and J by 4 bases; unmatched bases: 10.

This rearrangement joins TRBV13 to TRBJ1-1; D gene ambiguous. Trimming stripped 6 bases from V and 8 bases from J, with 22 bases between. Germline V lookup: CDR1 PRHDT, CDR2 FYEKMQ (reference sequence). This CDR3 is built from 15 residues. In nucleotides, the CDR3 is TGTGCCAGCAGTCCAACTCCTCAGGTAGCGGGGGAAGCTTTCTTT. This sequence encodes CASSPTPQVAGEAFF.

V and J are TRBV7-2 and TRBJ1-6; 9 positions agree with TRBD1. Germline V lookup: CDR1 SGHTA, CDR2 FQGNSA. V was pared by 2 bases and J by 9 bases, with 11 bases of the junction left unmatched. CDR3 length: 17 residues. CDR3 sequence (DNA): TGTGCCAGCAGCTTATTGGACGTGAGACAGGGGGGTTCACCCCTCCACTTT. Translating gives CASSLLDVRQGGSPLHF. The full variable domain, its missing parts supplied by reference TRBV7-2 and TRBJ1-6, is GAGVSQSPSNKVTEKGKDVELRCDPISGHTALYWYRQSLGQGLEFLIYFQGNSAPDKSGLPSDRFSAERTGGSVSTLTIQRTQQEDSAVYLCASSLLDVRQGGSPLHFGNGTRLTVT.

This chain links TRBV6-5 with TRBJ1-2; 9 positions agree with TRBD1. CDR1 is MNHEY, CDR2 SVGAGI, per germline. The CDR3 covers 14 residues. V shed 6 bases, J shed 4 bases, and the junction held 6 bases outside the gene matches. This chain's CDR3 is CASSRDRVTYGYTF. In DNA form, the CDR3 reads TGTGCCAGCAGCCGGGACAGGGTGACCTATGGCTACACCTTC.

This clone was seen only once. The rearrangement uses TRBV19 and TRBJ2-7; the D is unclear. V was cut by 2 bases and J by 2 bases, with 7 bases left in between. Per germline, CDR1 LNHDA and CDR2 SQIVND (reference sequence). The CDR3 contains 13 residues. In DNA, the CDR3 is TGTGCCAGTAGTATAAGACTTCCCTACGAGCAGTACTTC. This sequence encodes CASSIRLPYEQYF. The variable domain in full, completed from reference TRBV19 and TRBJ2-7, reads DGGITQSPKYLFRKEGQNVTLSCEQNLNHDAMYWYRQDPGQGLRLIYYSQIVNDFQKGDIAEGYSVSREKKESFPLTVTSAQKNPTAFYLCASSIRLPYEQYFGPGTRLTVT.